The 5 T cell receptor beta chains below come from one sample, sequenced in a study of cytomegalovirus exposure and HLA in healthy donors. TCRdb's table, derived via immunoSEQ multiplex PCR, lists solely in-frame clones and lacks some. The table has around 350,000 clones, around 86% seen once; the top ten hold 0.8% to 0.85%. Sequencing used PBMCs. Receptors originate from a woman aged 18-35 years in good health and CMV-seronegative.

CDR3 amino acids: CASRTSGSYNEQFF. Here the CDR3 DNA reads TGTGCCAGCAGGACTAGCGGCTCCTACAATGAGCAGTTCTTC. The gene calls are TRBV25-1 and TRBJ2-1, with 9 bases fitting TRBD2. CDR1 and CDR2 (germline): MGHDK, SYGVNS. V gave up 6 bases and J gave up 0 bases; unmatched junction bases: 0. This CDR3 has 14 residues. The whole variable domain, remainder taken from reference TRBV25-1 and TRBJ2-1, is EADIYQTPRYLVIGTGKKITLECSQTMGHDKMYWYQQDPGMELHLIHYSYGVNSTEKGDLSSESTVSRIRTEHFPLTLESARPSHTSQYLCASRTSGSYNEQFFGPGTRLTVL.

J is TRBJ2-3 and V is TRBV27; 7 nucleotides line up with TRBD1. Unmatched junction bases numbered 8, after V lost 5 bases and J lost 0 bases. Germline V gene data show CDR1 as MNHEY and CDR2 as SMNVEV (reference sequence). The CDR3 length is 16 residues. Here the CDR3 DNA reads TGTGCCAGCAGTCCATTGGGACAGACTAGCACAGATACGCAGTATTTT. Encoded protein: CASSPLGQTSTDTQYF.

The chain employs TRBV19 and TRBJ1-4; 8 nucleotides match TRBD1. Trimming took 6 bases from V and 0 from J; bases not matched to a gene: 3. CDR1 is LNHDA, CDR2 SQIVND, per germline (reference sequence). This CDR3 has 15 residues. Written as DNA, the CDR3 is TGTGCCAGTAGGCAACAGGGGGCAACTAATGAAAAACTGTTTTTT. Translating gives CASRQQGATNEKLFF.

This clone has a handful of counts. The rearrangement links TRBV7-9 to TRBJ2-7; 9 bases match TRBD2. The CDR3 contains 14 residues. V lost 3 bases and J lost 5; bases outside the gene matches: 5. Germline CDR1 is SEHNR and CDR2 is FQNEAQ (reference sequence). The DNA for the CDR3 is TGTGCCAGCAGCTTGCGGGAGGGCCGCAACGAGCAGTACTTC. Its translation: CASSLREGRNEQYF.

The chain recombines TRBV7-9 with TRBJ2-2; D unclear. V was pared by 5 bases and J by 8 bases, with 12 bases between. From germline, CDR1 is SEHNR and CDR2 FQNEAQ (reference sequence). The CDR3 runs to 13 residues. The CDR3 is CASSGGGRGELFF. CDR3 in DNA: TGTGCCAGCAGCGGCGGCGGAAGGGGGGAGCTGTTTTTT.